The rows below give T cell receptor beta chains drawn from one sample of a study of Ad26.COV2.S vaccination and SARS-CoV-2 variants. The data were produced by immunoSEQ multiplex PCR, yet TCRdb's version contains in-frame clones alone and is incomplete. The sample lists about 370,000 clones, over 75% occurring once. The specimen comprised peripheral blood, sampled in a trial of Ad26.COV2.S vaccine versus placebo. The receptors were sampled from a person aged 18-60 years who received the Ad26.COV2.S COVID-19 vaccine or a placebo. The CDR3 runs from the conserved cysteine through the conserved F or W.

CAYLAGSYEQYF | TRBV30
CASSQESQATYEQYF | TRBV4-2
CASSESTRQYF | TRBV25-1
CASSAGTEDSEAFF | TRBV6-4
CASTMGQGANGYTF | TRBV19
CASSSSQGLGAEAFF | TRBV11-3
CASSLARTLRDRPYNEQFF | TRBV5-1
CASSLLGHSYEQYF | TRBV28
CASSPDRGQNSYEQYF | TRBV11-2
CASSLVAGVNEQYF | TRBV28
CASSVTGGWEQYF | TRBV2
CASSRGQGTNEQFF | TRBV11-3
CASSSQGGQPQHF | TRBV7-2
CATSWGENTEAFF | TRBV7-9
CASSQLAGAGEQYF | TRBV11-3
CASSSNRVYEQYF | TRBV7-8
CASSSPGLAGAGEQYF | TRBV7-2
CASRGNTGELFF | TRBV11-2
CASSVAGGNSPLHF | TRBV9
CASSQRQTAGELFF | TRBV3-1/TRBV3-2
CASSVAPADSPLHF | TRBV9
CASREDRSRNEKLFF | TRBV4-1
CASSGLAGFHEQYF | TRBV27
CASTQGTLYNEQFF | TRBV4-1
CAWSVGRDEQFF | TRBV30
CASSPNRAIGETQYF | TRBV4-1
CASSTRQGTSYEQYF | TRBV7-7
CASSPQGASGIWEETQYF | TRBV11-3
CASSIGADPVYGYTF | TRBV19
CASSQGFRTSVLGSYNEQFF | TRBV3-1/TRBV3-2
CASSDLSSGTQYF | TRBV2
CASSERGLSETQYF | TRBV6-1
CASSSLTGIKNIQYF | TRBV6-2/TRBV6-3
CASSQTGLSYNEQFF | TRBV4-1
CATSIGGEQGGAFF | TRBV15
CASSLLGLPDTQYF | TRBV5-7
CASQTGGMNTEAFF | TRBV28
CASSVGTSGIRNEQFF | TRBV6-1
CASSEALGLVGEKLFF | TRBV6-1
CASSQTKTGLQHF | TRBV3-1/TRBV3-2
CASSLLGGYGGLVTEAFF | TRBV27
CASSRRRGTGGAGSNQPQHF | TRBV6-6
CASSPPVGANTGELFF | TRBV5-6
CAISESRSGSTGELFF | TRBV10-3
CASSSGVVQYF | TRBV19
CASSVQGQVQETQYF | TRBV5-1
CASTNRGDSQETQYF | TRBV5-4
CASRRQGVRRTGKLFF | TRBV28
CATSDLGQKNTEAFF | TRBV24-1
CASSQNRGGNEQFF | TRBV16
CATNDPGQGSYEQYF | TRBV19
CASSYRGGELFF | TRBV12-3/TRBV12-4
CASSEWSFPPGEQFF | TRBV6-1
CASSQVWPREDQETQYF | TRBV3-1/TRBV3-2
CASSVDGPNTGELFF | TRBV19
CASSYSPGQEAETQYF | TRBV6-5
CASSLAGRYNSPLHF | TRBV27
CASSYSRALRGEQYF | TRBV19
CASSSPPPGIETQYF | TRBV7-2